This T cell receptor beta chain was recovered during a study of CD8 T cells in Susac syndrome. The V gene lost 2 bases and the J gene lost 5 bases, with 12 bases spanning the gap. The CDR3 is made up of 14 amino acids. Germline CDR1 MDHEN, CDR2 SYDVKM. When the RNA was reverse transcribed, random hexamers were used with an input of roughly 0.45 to 1 ug. TCRdb called the immunoSEQ multiplex PCR reads again in MiXCR, with one record for every CDR3 protein. In the table there are 160,000 or so distinct CDR3 sequences, roughly 96% of which are singletons. The V and J genes are TRBV28 and TRBJ2-5; TRBD2 might be the D (6 bases). The sequence was obtained from a human donor with multiple sclerosis. The sample comprised CD8+ T cells from PBMCs. As DNA, the CDR3 is TGTGCCAGCAGTTTAGAGGTGGGACTGGAGACCCAGTACTTC. It yields the protein CASSLEVGLETQYF.